The 2 T cell receptor beta chains below come from one sample, sequenced in a study of blood T cell repertoires in COVID-19. Generated by immunoSEQ multiplex PCR, the TCRdb table keeps only in-frame clones and is missing some. The sample has about 210,000 clones; 80% to 90% are singletons. Sequencing was carried out using peripheral blood. The receptors shown here come from a man aged 55-75 years who had recovered from COVID-19.

V and J are TRBV29-1 and TRBJ1-1, with TRBD1 identical over 7 bases. The CDR3 extends over 14 amino acids. V trimming: 3 bases; J trimming: 1 base; junction bases outside the gene matches: 5. Germline V gives CDR1 SQVTM, CDR2 ANQGSEA. DNA of the CDR3: TGCAGCGTTGATGGTCAGGGGGAGAACACTGAAGCTTTCTTT. Protein sequence: CSVDGQGENTEAFF.

This clone was seen more than once but under ten times. The gene calls are TRBV18 and TRBJ1-5; D is undetermined. The CDR3 has 16 amino acids. CDR1 is KGHSH and CDR2 is LQKENI in the germline V gene. V shed 2 bases and J shed 3 bases, with 14 bases lying between them. The CDR3 nucleotides are TGTGCCAGCTCACCAATTTCCCCCAGTACCAATCAGCCCCAGCATTTT. It specifies CASSPISPSTNQPQHF.